The present T cell receptor (beta chain) was sequenced within a study of tumor and adjacent non-tumor tissue in lung cancer. A word on this clonotype: The antigen is unknown. The junction and the germline gene differ at one end; a read error may be behind it.

This sample's RNA came from whole unsorted tissue. The CDR3 has 14 residues. Germline lookup yields CDR1 SGHAT and CDR2 FQDESV (reference sequence). A modified ARM-PCR protocol with three rounds of nested PCR amplified TCRbeta. TCRdb recomputed calls from the multiplex PCR reads with MiXCR, one row per CDR3 protein. The table lists 75,000 to 100,000 distinct CDR3 sequences, approximately 65% of them singletons. Whole-study findings and limits: Tumor repertoires had a smaller top 100 clone share than normal lung.

Sequencing was done on a sample of lung tumor tissue. This receptor was taken from a man aged 55 to 69 with non-small cell lung cancer. This chain joins TRBV11-1 and TRBJ1-1; TRBD1 is a possible D gene (5 bases). In DNA form, the CDR3 reads TGTGCCACCGTGGAAGGGACCACGAACACTAAAGCTTCCTTT. This gives the protein CATVEGTTNTKASF.